Listed below are T cell receptor beta chains from one sample, sequenced in a study of glioma-infiltrating T cells. TCRdb fed the multiplex PCR reads into MiXCR, producing one record per CDR3 protein. This sample has 95,000 to 150,000 distinct CDR3 sequences, with about 23% found just once. Sequencing used glioma tissue, nonneoplastic brain tissue, or PBMCs (not recorded which). The receptors originated from a human donor with low-grade glioma or glioblastoma, undergoing nonglioma brain surgery, or in good health (not recorded which). CDR3s include the opening cysteine and the closing phenylalanine or tryptophan. The order of the fields is V gene, D gene, J gene, CDR3 length, clone size, CDR3 protein, CDR3 DNA. The D gene is left open where the match is weak. Size is stated for part of the rows, as once, few or many counts, or as a class when the clone is expanded.

>TRBV4-2|-|TRBJ1-2|14|few
CASSQDGGLQGYTF
TGTGCCAGCAGCCAAGACGGAGGGCTTCAGGGCTACACCTTC
>TRBV6-6|-|TRBJ1-1|11|many
CASSYSGEAFF
TGTGCCAGCAGTTACTCAGGTGAAGCTTTCTTT
>TRBV19|-|TRBJ1-2|13|few
CATSGVPNYGYTF
TGTGCCACTAGCGGGGTGCCTAACTATGGCTACACCTTC
>TRBV20-1|-|TRBJ1-1|13|many
CSAVQTVNTEAFF
TGCAGTGCTGTACAGACAGTGAACACTGAAGCTTTCTTT
>TRBV6-1|-|TRBJ2-5|17|many
CASSTVNPRTGGETQYF
TGTGCCAGCAGCACCGTTAACCCCAGGACAGGAGGGGAGACCCAGTACTTC
>TRBV6-1|-|TRBJ1-3|18|many
CASSEVEFVGSPGNTIYF
TGTGCCAGCAGTGAGGTGGAGTTCGTGGGGAGCCCTGGAAACACCATATATTTT
>TRBV28|-|TRBJ2-2|15|many
CASTASSANTGELFF
TGTGCCAGCACCGCGTCGTCCGCGAACACCGGGGAGCTGTTTTTT
>TRBV7-8|-|TRBJ1-1|19|many
CASSLRVVLGASMNTEAFF
TGTGCCAGCAGCTTAAGGGTTGTATTGGGGGCCTCCATGAACACTGAAGCTTTCTTT
>TRBV6-7|TRBD1|TRBJ2-7|12|many
CASSRTGYEQYF
TGTGCCAGCAGTCGGACAGGGTACGAGCAGTACTTC
>TRBV2|-|TRBJ1-5|12|many
CASKTDNQPQHF
TGTGCCAGCAAGACAGACAATCAGCCCCAGCATTTT
>TRBV19|TRBD1|TRBJ2-7|16|few
CASSIGAGQGNYEQYF
TGTGCCAGTAGTATAGGGGCGGGACAGGGGAACTACGAGCAGTACTTC
>TRBV19|TRBD2|TRBJ2-5|13|-
CTSTYSGGETQYF
TGTACCAGTACTTATAGCGGGGGGGAGACCCAGTACTTC
>TRBV12-3/TRBV12-4|TRBD1|TRBJ2-7|18|-
CASSLTSWGQKPHYEQYF
TGTGCCAGCAGTTTAACATCATGGGGACAGAAACCGCACTACGAGCAGTACTTC
>TRBV20-1|-|TRBJ2-7|16|many
CSARDPRAGGPYEQYF
TGCAGTGCGAGAGATCCCAGGGCAGGGGGGCCCTACGAGCAGTACTTC
>TRBV6-1|TRBD2|TRBJ2-3|14|many
CASSTGTSQDTQYF
TGTGCCAGCAGTACCGGGACTAGTCAAGATACGCAGTATTTT
>TRBV12-3/TRBV12-4|-|TRBJ1-5|13|many
CASSFESYQPQHF
TGTGCCAGCAGTTTTGAAAGTTATCAGCCCCAGCATTTT
>TRBV3-1|-|TRBJ2-1|15|many
CASSQGPQGYNEQFF
TGTGCCAGCAGCCAAGGACCACAAGGGTACAATGAGCAGTTCTTC
>TRBV10-3|-|TRBJ1-2|14|many
CAISESRDHYGYTF
TGTGCCATCAGTGAGTCGCGGGATCACTATGGCTACACCTTC
>TRBV6-1|TRBD2|TRBJ2-7|14|many
CASNPAGGPYEQYF
TGTGCCAGCAACCCAGCGGGAGGGCCCTACGAGCAGTACTTC
>TRBV6-2/TRBV6-3|-|TRBJ2-3|16|medium-sized
CASSYPDLYSDDTQYF
TGTGCCAGCAGTTACCCGGATCTGTACAGTGATGATACGCAGTATTTT
>TRBV28|-|TRBJ1-1|11|many
CASSLRREAFF
TGTGCCAGCAGTTTGAGACGGGAAGCTTTCTTT
>TRBV28|-|TRBJ1-4|11|many
CASTSNEKLFF
TGTGCCAGCACTTCAAATGAAAAACTGTTTTTT
>TRBV7-2|-|TRBJ2-3|17|few
CASSFNSAPIYTDTQYF
TGTGCCAGCAGCTTTAATTCGGCTCCGATTTACACAGATACGCAGTATTTT
>TRBV19|-|TRBJ2-5|14|many
CASSTPRARETQYF
TGTGCCAGTAGCACCCCTCGAGCCCGAGAGACCCAGTACTTC
>TRBV5-4|-|TRBJ1-2|15|few
CASSSRATENVGYTF
TGTGCCAGCAGCTCGCGGGCGACAGAGAACGTCGGCTACACCTTC
>TRBV9|TRBD2|TRBJ2-1|14|-
CASSATSSGTEQFF
TGTGCCAGCAGCGCGACTAGCAGCGGTACTGAGCAGTTCTTC
>TRBV12-3/TRBV12-4|-|TRBJ2-1|15|many
CASSLGLLSYNEQFF
TGTGCCAGCAGTTTAGGGCTTCTCTCCTACAATGAGCAGTTCTTC
>TRBV6-1|-|TRBJ2-3|15|many
CASSEASGGVDTQYF
TGTGCCAGCAGTGAAGCTAGCGGTGGGGTGGATACGCAGTATTTT
>TRBV7-9|TRBD2|TRBJ2-3|13|many
CASSFGRTDTQYF
TGTGCCAGCAGCTTCGGGAGGACAGATACGCAGTATTTT
>TRBV12-3/TRBV12-4|-|TRBJ1-5|15|-
CASRRNSAGNQPQHF
TGTGCCAGCAGACGAAACTCTGCGGGCAATCAGCCCCAGCATTTT
>TRBV11-1|TRBD1|TRBJ2-5|14|few
CASSRQGGEETQYF
TGTGCCAGCAGTCGACAGGGGGGTGAAGAGACCCAGTACTTC
>TRBV4-3|-|TRBJ2-2|16|many
CASSQDRHQNTGELFF
TGCGCCAGCAGCCAAGATCGACACCAGAACACCGGGGAGCTGTTTTTT
>TRBV7-2|TRBD2|TRBJ2-2|15|many
CASSLSGVGIGELFF
TGTGCCAGCAGCCTTAGCGGGGTCGGAATCGGGGAGCTGTTTTTT
>TRBV10-2|TRBD2|TRBJ2-1|17|many
CASSGSGRKSSYNEQFF
TGCGCCAGCAGTGGTAGCGGGAGGAAGAGCTCCTACAATGAGCAGTTCTTC
>TRBV7-2|-|TRBJ2-3|17|many
CASSLDSGVRGTDTQYF
TGTGCCAGCAGCTTAGATAGCGGTGTCCGCGGCACAGATACGCAGTATTTT
>TRBV27|TRBD2|TRBJ2-1|16|many
CASSTTSGSMVGLQFF
TGTGCCAGCAGTACTACTAGCGGGAGTATGGTGGGGCTCCAGTTCTTC
>TRBV4-1|-|TRBJ1-3|15|many
CASSQDPGGGNTIYF
TGCGCCAGCAGCCAAGATCCGGGAGGTGGAAACACCATATATTTT
>TRBV30|-|TRBJ2-1|14|-
CAWRRLVRSDEQFF
TGTGCCTGGAGGAGACTAGTCCGCTCCGATGAGCAGTTCTTC
>TRBV27|TRBD1|TRBJ1-2|15|-
CASSPSPGTGDGYTF
TGCGCCAGCAGTCCCTCCCCCGGGACAGGGGATGGCTACACCTTC
>TRBV30|-|TRBJ2-1|13|-
CAWARAGHIERFF
TGTGCCTGGGCCCGGGCGGGACACATCGAGCGGTTCTTC
>TRBV4-1|-|TRBJ2-5|17|many
CASSLYPPGQSQETQYF
TGCGCCAGCAGCCTCTACCCTCCCGGACAGAGCCAAGAGACCCAGTACTTC
>TRBV4-2|TRBD2|TRBJ2-2|14|many
CASRRTSSTGELFF
TGTGCCAGCAGGCGGACTAGCTCCACCGGGGAGCTGTTTTTT
>TRBV10-3|-|TRBJ2-1|14|many
CAISDPGRGDEQFF
TGTGCCATCAGTGACCCAGGCCGGGGAGATGAGCAGTTCTTC
>TRBV29-1|-|TRBJ1-1|13|-
CSFRQILNTEAFF
TGCAGCTTCAGACAGATTTTGAACACTGAAGCTTTCTTT
>TRBV6-1|-|TRBJ2-1|16|many
CASSKTRALENNEQFF
TGTGCCAGCAGTAAAACGCGGGCCCTCGAAAACAATGAGCAGTTCTTC
>TRBV19|TRBD1|TRBJ2-3|11|few
CASSTGQGRYF
TGTGCCAGTAGTACGGGACAGGGGCGGTATTTT
>TRBV6-2/TRBV6-3|-|TRBJ2-7|13|many
CASSYGDSYEQYF
TGTGCCAGCAGTTACGGCGATTCCTACGAGCAGTACTTC
>TRBV7-9|-|TRBJ2-1|12|many
CASTTEYNEQFF
TGTGCCAGCACCACCGAATACAATGAGCAGTTCTTC
>TRBV20-1|TRBD1|TRBJ1-2|13|many
CSAEGQAAGGYTF
TGCAGTGCTGAAGGACAGGCGGCCGGCGGCTACACCTTC
>TRBV9|-|TRBJ2-7|14|-
CASSVAGSMGEQYF
TGTGCCAGCAGCGTAGCAGGTAGCATGGGCGAGCAGTACTTC
>TRBV27|-|TRBJ2-1|15|many
CASTIRTGVYNEQFF
TGTGCCAGCACCATACGTACGGGGGTGTATAATGAGCAGTTCTTC
>TRBV6-1|-|TRBJ2-7|15|-
CARRVGVATNYEQYF
TGTGCCAGAAGGGTGGGAGTAGCTACGAACTACGAGCAGTACTTC